These 2 T cell receptor beta chains were all obtained from the same sample, sequenced in a study of breast tumors, draining lymph nodes, adjacent tissues. The lymph nodes were axillary draining lymph nodes from breast cancer patients. TCRdb re-analysed the multiplex PCR reads in MiXCR, keeping a single row per CDR3 protein. Among 130,000 or so distinct CDR3 sequences listed, approximately 20% were seen once. The sample was axillary lymph node tissue. These receptors were collected from a female donor with breast cancer. Some clones in this sample may be carry-over from other donors' samples.

As to this clonotype: A much bigger clone sits one base away, suggesting this may be a read error. The chain links TRBV5-1 to TRBJ1-2, with TRBD1 matching 8 bases. Germline CDR1 SGHRS, CDR2 YFSETQ. The CDR3 contains 14 residues. The CDR3 DNA reads as TGCGCCAGCAGCACTACAGGGGGAGGCTATGGCTGCACCTTC. Its translation is CASSTTGGGYGCTF.

Ten or more counts support this clonotype. This chain joins TRBV7-2 and TRBJ2-7, with TRBD2 identical over 13 bases. Germline lookup yields CDR1 SGHTA and CDR2 FQGNSA. The trim removed 5 bases at V and 9 bases at J, leaving 10 bases unmatched. The CDR3 contains 15 residues. The CDR3 DNA follows: TGTGCCAGCAGCCACGGACTAGCGGGAGAATCGGGGCAGTACTTC. This codes for CASSHGLAGESGQYF. The full variable domain, in which reference TRBV7-2 and TRBJ2-7 provide the parts outside the CDR3, is GAGVSQSPSNKVTEKGKDVELRCDPISGHTALYWYRQSLGQGLEFLIYFQGNSAPDKSGLPSDRFSAERTGGSVSTLTIQRTQQEDSAVYLCASSHGLAGESGQYFGPGTRLTVT.